These 7 T cell receptor beta chains came from one sample sequenced in a study of blood T cell repertoires in COVID-19. Assay used: immunoSEQ multiplex PCR; TCRdb lists only in-frame clones, some missing. The repertoire holds about 360,000 clones, with about 87% as singletons. Input material: peripheral blood. Receptors originate from a human donor in a cohort sampled during active COVID-19.

This sequence joins TRBV21-1 and TRBJ1-3. TRBV21-1 is recorded as a pseudogene. This CDR3 contains 16 residues. The CDR3 region is CASSIRRGIGRNTIYF. The CDR3 region has the DNA TGTGCCAGCAGCATACGCCGAGGAATTGGTAGAAACACCATATATTTT.

CDR3 nucleotides: TGTGCCAGCAGCATAGATAGTACAGTCGCTGAAGCTTTCTTT. Its protein product is CASSIDSTVAEAFF. The chain has TRBV9 and TRBJ1-1; D is uncertain. Per the germline V gene, CDR1 is SGDLS and CDR2 is YYNGEE. The V gene lost 4 bases and the J gene lost 6 bases, with 16 bases spanning the gap. CDR3 size: 14 residues.

This chain joins TRBV6-4 and TRBJ2-3; TRBD2 matches at 10 bases. Trimming cost V 4 bases and J 1 base; bases outside gene matches: 5. The CDR3 runs 16 residues. Germline values: CDR1 MRHNA, CDR2 SNTAGT. CDR3 nucleotide sequence: TGTGCCAGCAGTGCCGCCGGGACTAGCGGCACAGATACGCAGTATTTT. It specifies CASSAAGTSGTDTQYF.

This clone has just one count. The chain carries TRBV19 and TRBJ2-2; weak D call: TRBD1 (6 bases). Germline loops: CDR1 LNHDA, CDR2 SQIVND (reference sequence). The CDR3 is 14 amino acids. The V gene lost 7 bases and the J gene lost 7 bases, with 16 bases spanning the gap. CDR3 loop: CASTQGTGGGELFF. CDR3 DNA: TGTGCCAGTACTCAGGGGACCGGCGGCGGGGAGCTGTTTTTT.

The chain is built from TRBV6-5 and TRBJ1-6, with D perhaps matching TRBD1 (6 bases). Between the trimmed V and J ends, which lost 11 bases and 10 bases, there was a span of 21 bases. The CDR3 loop spans 14 amino acids. The germline V gene encodes CDR1 MNHEY and CDR2 SVGAGI. The CDR3 nucleotides read TGTGCCGCCGCAGGGGCTTTAGCAACGTCACCCCTCCACTTT. Translated, it gives CAAAGALATSPLHF.

V usage is TRBV19 and J usage is TRBJ1-1; the D is unclear. CDR3 size: 16 residues. Germline CDR1 reads LNHDA; CDR2 reads SQIVND (reference sequence). Trimming left V 5 bases short and J 1 base short, with 17 bases between. The CDR3 region is CASSRTTWVWNTEAFF. CDR3 in DNA: TGTGCCAGTAGTCGCACTACGTGGGTCTGGAACACTGAAGCTTTCTTT.

The chain links TRBV6-1 to TRBJ1-1, with D perhaps TRBD1 (5 bases). Germline V CDR1 and CDR2: MNHNS, SASEGT. V was shortened by 0 bases and J by 2 bases, with 16 bases between the two germline ends. CDR3 length: 17 residues. The CDR3 is CASSEALSGGVNTEAFF. The CDR3 region has the DNA TGTGCCAGCAGTGAAGCTTTGTCGGGGGGGGTCAACACTGAAGCTTTCTTT.